Sequencing of this T cell receptor beta chain was carried out in a study of OX40 agonist ivuxolimab in advanced cancers. Study as a whole: Treatment of patients was with ivuxolimab, an agonistic anti-OX40 (CD134) antibody. The study's findings and limits: Among some nonresponders, normalized T-cell clonal expansion was also low. Expanded peripheral T cell antigen specificity was not determined.

V was pared by 0 bases and J by 6 bases, with 12 bases between. The germline V gene encodes CDR1 GTSNPN and CDR2 SVGIG (reference sequence). This CDR3 contains 13 residues. The protocol was immunoSEQ multiplex PCR, while the TCRdb copy is restricted to in-frame clones and leaves out a portion. The sample holds some 76,000 clones, 92% seen once. For this clone: Its antigen remains unidentified.

The receptor was derived from an adult with an advanced solid tumor such as melanoma, head and neck, liver or kidney cancer. Source: CD4+ or CD8+ T cells sorted from blood, taken in a trial of the OX40 agonist ivuxolimab. The chain couples TRBV30 to TRBJ2-7; no clear D gene. CDR3 loop: CAWSVVGKVEQYF. CDR3 bases: TGTGCCTGGAGTGTAGTAGGGAAGGTCGAGCAGTACTTC.